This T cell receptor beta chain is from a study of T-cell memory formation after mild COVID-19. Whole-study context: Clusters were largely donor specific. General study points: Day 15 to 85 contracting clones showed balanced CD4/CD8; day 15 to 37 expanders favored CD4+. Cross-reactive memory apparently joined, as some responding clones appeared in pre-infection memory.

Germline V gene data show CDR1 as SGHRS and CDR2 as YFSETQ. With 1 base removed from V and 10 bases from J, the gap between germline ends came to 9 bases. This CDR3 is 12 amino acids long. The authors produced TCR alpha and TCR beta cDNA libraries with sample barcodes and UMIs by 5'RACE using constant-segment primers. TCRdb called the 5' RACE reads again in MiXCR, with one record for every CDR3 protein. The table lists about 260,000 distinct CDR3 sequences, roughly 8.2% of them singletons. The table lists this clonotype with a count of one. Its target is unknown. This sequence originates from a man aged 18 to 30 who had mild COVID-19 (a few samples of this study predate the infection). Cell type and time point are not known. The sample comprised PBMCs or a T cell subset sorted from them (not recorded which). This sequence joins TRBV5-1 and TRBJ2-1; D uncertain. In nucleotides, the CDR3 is TGCGCCAGCAGCTTGAACCCGGCGGAGCAGTTCTTC. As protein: CASSLNPAEQFF.